These 22 T cell receptor beta chains originate from one sample sequenced in a study of blood T cell repertoires in COVID-19. Assay used: immunoSEQ multiplex PCR; TCRdb lists only in-frame clones, some missing. The repertoire has approximately 240,000 clones, about nine tenths of them found once; the top ten carry roughly 6%. Sequencing was performed on PBMCs or T cells enriched from blood (not recorded which). The source of these receptors is a woman in her 30s with acute COVID-19.

The CDR3 sequence is CASSQVRYGYTF. DNA for the CDR3: TGTGCCAGCAGCCAAGTCCGGTATGGCTACACCTTC. The chain is built from TRBV3-1 (or the pseudogene TRBV3-2) and TRBJ1-2, with D hard to call. The CDR3 covers 12 residues. The germline V gene has CDR1 LGHDT and CDR2 YNNKEL (reference sequence). The V gene lost 1 base and the J gene lost 5 bases, with 5 bases spanning the gap.

V gene TRBV5-1 combines with J gene TRBJ1-2; 8 bases fit TRBD1. CDR1 is SGHRS, CDR2 YFSETQ, per germline. This CDR3 spans 15 amino acids. The ends lost 4 bases at V and 3 bases at J; junction bases unmatched: 8. CDR3 amino acids: CASSLGQGRDYGYTF. The CDR3 nucleotides read TGCGCCAGCAGCCTAGGACAGGGCAGGGACTATGGCTACACCTTC.

This rearrangement joins TRBV30 to TRBJ2-7; 10 nucleotides agree with TRBD1. CDR1 and CDR2 (germline): GTSNPN, SVGIG (reference sequence). The CDR3 has 15 amino acids. V lost 0 bases to trimming and J lost 11 bases; unmatched junction nucleotides: 13. CDR3 loop: CAWSVRQGTGAPEYF. CDR3 DNA sequence: TGTGCCTGGAGTGTACGGCAAGGGACAGGGGCCCCTGAGTACTTC.

This chain links TRBV9 with TRBJ2-1; a weak D match, TRBD2 (6 bases). CDR3 length: 15 amino acids. Deletions cut 1 base from V and 2 bases from J, with 10 bases between. Germline CDR1 SGDLS, CDR2 YYNGEE. This CDR3 reads CASSVRRDPYNEQFF. The CDR3 DNA reads TGTGCCAGCAGCGTAAGGCGGGATCCCTACAATGAGCAGTTCTTC.

This clone has a handful of counts. The V and J genes are TRBV7-3 and TRBJ2-7, with 8 bases fitting TRBD1. Per germline, CDR1 SGHTA and CDR2 FQGTGA. Trimming took 3 bases from V and 4 from J; bases not matched to a gene: 8. This CDR3 has 15 residues. CDR3 in amino acids: CASSLGQGAGYEQYF. Written as DNA, the CDR3 is TGTGCCAGCAGCTTGGGGCAGGGGGCAGGTTACGAGCAGTACTTC.

J is TRBJ1-4 and V is TRBV30; a possible D gene is TRBD1 (6 bases). This CDR3 region has 13 residues. Germline lookup yields CDR1 GTSNPN and CDR2 SVGIG (reference sequence). V lost 6 bases, J lost 2 bases, and 10 bases lay in between. The CDR3 DNA sequence: TGTGCCTGCAAACAGGGCACTAATGAAAAACTGTTTTTT. This codes for CACKQGTNEKLFF.

V gene TRBV15 combines with J gene TRBJ2-7; 8 nucleotides match TRBD1. Looked up from germline, CDR1 is LNHNV and CDR2 is YYDKDF (reference sequence). Trimming cost V 1 base and J 1 base; bases outside gene matches: 3. This CDR3 is built from 15 residues. CDR3 region: CATSRAGTGSYEQYF. The CDR3 DNA follows: TGTGCCACCAGCAGAGCGGGGACAGGTTCCTACGAGCAGTACTTC. Supplemented by reference TRBV15 and TRBJ2-7, the full variable domain reads DAMVIQNPRYQVTQFGKPVTLSCSQTLNHNVMYWYQQKSSQAPKLLFHYYDKDFNNEADTPDNFQSRRPNTSFCFLDIRSPGLGDTAMYLCATSRAGTGSYEQYFGPGTRLTVT.

The chain joins TRBV4-3 to TRBJ2-2, with no clear D. This CDR3 comprises 14 residues. CDR1 is LGHNA and CDR2 is YSLEER in the germline V gene. Trimming removed 1 base from V and 4 bases from J, with 7 bases in between. The CDR3 sequence: CASSQGPGTGELFF. The CDR3 bases are TGCGCCAGCAGCCAAGGTCCGGGCACCGGGGAGCTGTTTTTT.

The chain combines TRBV9 with TRBJ1-2; 9 nucleotides align to TRBD1. The V and J ends lost 1 base and 6 bases, in that order; junction bases with no gene match: 16. The CDR3 runs 18 residues. Germline CDR1 is SGDLS and CDR2 is YYNGEE. The CDR3 DNA is TGTGCCAGCAGCGTATATCCGGGACAGGGACATAAATTCCATGGCTACACCTTC. It codes for CASSVYPGQGHKFHGYTF.

The genes are TRBV27 and TRBJ2-7; D possibly corresponds to TRBD1 (6 bases). From germline, CDR1 is MNHEY and CDR2 SMNVEV (reference sequence). CDR3 length: 14 amino acids. Between the trimmed V and J ends, which lost 0 bases and 3 bases, there was a span of 9 bases. CDR3 loop: CASSLSNRDYEQYF. The DNA for the CDR3 is TGTGCCAGCAGTTTATCGAACAGGGACTACGAGCAGTACTTC.

This chain uses TRBV28 with TRBJ1-4; D uncertain. This CDR3 region has 14 residues. The V gene's germline CDR1 is MDHEN and CDR2 SYDVKM. The V end was cut by 3 bases, the J end by 7 bases, with 12 bases between. CDR3 loop: CASSFVLSGEKLFF. CDR3 nucleotide sequence: TGTGCCAGCAGTTTTGTCCTATCGGGTGAAAAACTGTTTTTT.

This chain joins TRBV27 and TRBJ1-6; 10 bases fit TRBD1. This CDR3 has 17 amino acids. The V gene's germline CDR1 is MNHEY and CDR2 SMNVEV (reference sequence). The J segment lost 7 bases and the V segment lost 4 bases, leaving 10 bases of the junction unmatched. The CDR3 here is CASSWTSTGGGNSPLHF. The CDR3 region has the DNA TGTGCCAGCAGTTGGACGTCGACAGGGGGCGGGAATTCACCCCTCCACTTT.

The chain couples TRBV2 to TRBJ1-2; 7 bases match TRBD1. The V gene end was trimmed by 8 bases and the J gene end by 3 bases; junction bases not matched to a gene: 6. The CDR3 has 13 residues. CDR1 SNHLY and CDR2 FYNNEI come from the germline V gene. In DNA form, the CDR3 reads TGTGCCAGCCAGGGGGGTTTTCACTATGGCTACACCTTC. As protein: CASQGGFHYGYTF.

The chain combines TRBV19 with TRBJ2-7, with 13 bases matching TRBD2. Germline trimming cut 5 bases from V and 6 bases from J; bases unmatched to any gene: 7. This CDR3 is built from 15 residues. Germline V gene data show CDR1 as LNHDA and CDR2 as SQIVND (reference sequence). The CDR3 reads CASSPRGLAGPEQYF. The CDR3 DNA is TGTGCCAGTAGTCCCCGGGGACTAGCGGGACCCGAGCAGTACTTC.

The chain combines TRBV19 with TRBJ1-1; 11 bases map to TRBD1. Germline lookup yields CDR1 LNHDA and CDR2 SQIVND (reference sequence). V trimming: 7 bases; J trimming: 3 bases; junction bases outside the gene matches: 7. The length of the CDR3 is 15 residues. CDR3 coding DNA: TGTGCCAGTACTCGGACAGGGGGCGCGTACACTGAAGCTTTCTTT. It translates to CASTRTGGAYTEAFF.

V gene TRBV10-3 combines with J gene TRBJ2-2, with D maybe TRBD1 (6 bases). Germline loops: CDR1 ENHRY, CDR2 SYGVKD. The CDR3 runs to 16 residues. V was trimmed by 1 base and J by 5 bases, leaving 14 bases between them. The CDR3 DNA sequence: TGTGCCATCAGTGAGTTCGAGGGGGTTAGGACCGGGGAGCTGTTTTTT. It encodes CAISEFEGVRTGELFF.

In this sample, this clone turned up a few times. The chain links TRBV5-1 to TRBJ2-3, with 10 positions matching TRBD2. Germline values: CDR1 SGHRS, CDR2 YFSETQ. This CDR3 region has 16 residues. Trimming removed 4 bases from V and 2 bases from J; junction bases left unmatched: 7. CDR3 nucleotides: TGCGCCAGCAGCAAAATAGCGGGGGGAAACACAGATACGCAGTATTTT. Translation gives CASSKIAGGNTDTQYF.

The J gene is TRBJ1-1, the V gene TRBV23-1; TRBD1 matches at 9 bases. TRBV23-1 is assigned to the ORF class and has an uncertain function. V gave up 1 base and J gave up 5 bases; unmatched junction bases: 11. This CDR3 has 17 amino acids. This CDR3 is CASSQYRGQGKGTEAFF. The CDR3 DNA reads TGCGCCAGCAGTCAATATCGAGGACAGGGGAAAGGTACTGAAGCTTTCTTT.

The CDR3: CASSVTGDNQPQHF. CDR3 nucleotide sequence: TGTGCCAGCAGCGTGACAGGGGACAATCAGCCCCAGCATTTT. V is TRBV2 and J is TRBJ1-5, with 8 bases identical to TRBD1. J lost 3 bases, V lost 6 bases, and 4 bases had no gene match. CDR1 is SNHLY and CDR2 is FYNNEI in the germline V gene. The CDR3 is 14 residues long.

The CDR3 sequence: CASVGWVVGGSDTQYF. The DNA of the CDR3 is TGTGCCAGTGTAGGGTGGGTGGTCGGGGGGTCAGATACGCAGTATTTT. The V call is TRBV28, the J call TRBJ2-3; 7 bases match TRBD2. V lost 9 bases, J lost 4 bases, and 16 bases stayed unmatched. Germline CDR1 MDHEN, CDR2 SYDVKM. The CDR3 covers 16 residues.

The chain links TRBV5-4 to TRBJ2-3; TRBD1 might be the D (5 bases). CDR3 size: 14 residues. The ends were cut back, 1 base at V and 3 bases at J, with 9 bases in the middle. Germline V gene lookup returns CDR1 SGHNT and CDR2 YYREEE (reference sequence). The CDR3 protein is CASSLLQGTDTQYF. The CDR3 region has the DNA TGTGCCAGCAGCTTGTTGCAGGGTACAGATACGCAGTATTTT. Full variable domain (rest looked up from reference TRBV5-4 and TRBJ2-3): ETGVTQSPTHLIKTRGQQVTLRCSSQSGHNTVSWYQQALGQGPQFIFQYYREEENGRGNFPPRFSGLQFPNYSSELNVNALELDDSALYLCASSLLQGTDTQYFGPGTRLTVL.

Only one count was recorded for this clone. The chain couples TRBV20-1 to TRBJ1-2, with TRBD1 matching 10 bases. V dropped 6 bases and J dropped 9; count of bases not matched to a gene: 4. Germline V CDR1 and CDR2: DFQATT, SNEGSKA (reference sequence). CDR3 length equals 11 residues. As DNA, the CDR3 is TGCAGTGCCGACAGGGGGCAGAGCTACACCTTC. This sequence encodes CSADRGQSYTF.